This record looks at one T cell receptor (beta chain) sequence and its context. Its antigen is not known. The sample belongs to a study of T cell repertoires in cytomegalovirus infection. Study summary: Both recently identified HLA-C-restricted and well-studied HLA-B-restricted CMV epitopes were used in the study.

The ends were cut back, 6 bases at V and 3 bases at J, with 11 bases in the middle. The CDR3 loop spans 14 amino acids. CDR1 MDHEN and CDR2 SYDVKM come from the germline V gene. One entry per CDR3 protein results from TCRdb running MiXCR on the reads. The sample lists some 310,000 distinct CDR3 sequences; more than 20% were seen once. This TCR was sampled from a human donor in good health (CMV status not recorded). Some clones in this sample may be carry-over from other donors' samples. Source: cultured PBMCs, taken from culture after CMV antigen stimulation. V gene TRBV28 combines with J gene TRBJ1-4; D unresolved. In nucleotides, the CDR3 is TGTGCCAGCAGAAAAACAAAGTCTAATGAAAAACTGTTTTTT. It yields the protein CASRKTKSNEKLFF. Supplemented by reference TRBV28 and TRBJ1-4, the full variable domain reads DVKVTQSSRYLVKRTGEKVFLECVQDMDHENMFWYRQDPGLGLRLIYFSYDVKMKEKGDIPEGYSVSREKKERFSLILESASTNQTSMYLCASRKTKSNEKLFFGSGTQLSVL.